A single T cell receptor (beta chain) is shown here with its context. This clonotype was detected a few times. Its antigen has not been determined. Per-base qualities were not stored, and no clone one base away is much larger. The data derive from a study of response to subunit inactivated influenza vaccine (dated by TCRdb to the late 2010s). Background for the entire study: The study used deep quantitative T cell receptor repertoire profiling to track responses to a trivalent subunit inactivated influenza vaccine.

From its cysteine to its phenylalanine, the CDR3 spans 15 amino acids. Only the CDR3 DNA is retained, 45 bases long and in frame from the first base. V is shortened by 0 bases, J by 3 bases, and the region joining them spans 9 bases. CDR1 SGHTA and CDR2 FQGNSA are derived from the germline V gene. The library was generated by RT-PCR. Sequencing relied on an Illumina HiSeq 2500. TCRdb ran its own pipeline on the public reads, namely fastp trimming at Q25 and MiXCR clone calling, and kept in-frame beta chains. Every distinct CDR3 protein forms one entry, paired with its most common genes and DNA. The sample yields 600,000 to 850,000 distinct CDR3 sequences; roughly 15% were counted once. The ten largest clonotypes hold around 7.6% of the sample. What the authors observed across the whole study: It was suggested by the authors that each seasonal influenza vaccination may recruit only a limited number of new T cells.

The V gene is TRBV7-2 and the J gene is TRBJ2-1, with a tentative D gene TRBD2 over 6 matching bases. The sequence was obtained from a man between 45 and 60 years old who received an inactivated influenza vaccine. Donor details come from another sample of the same person, matched by shared clones. This material consisted of PBMCs from blood, taken about 14 days before vaccination. The CDR3 amino acid sequence is: CASSLAEGHYNEQFF. In nucleotide form, the sequence is TGTGCCAGCAGCTTAGCGGAGGGTCACTACAATGAGCAGTTCTTC.